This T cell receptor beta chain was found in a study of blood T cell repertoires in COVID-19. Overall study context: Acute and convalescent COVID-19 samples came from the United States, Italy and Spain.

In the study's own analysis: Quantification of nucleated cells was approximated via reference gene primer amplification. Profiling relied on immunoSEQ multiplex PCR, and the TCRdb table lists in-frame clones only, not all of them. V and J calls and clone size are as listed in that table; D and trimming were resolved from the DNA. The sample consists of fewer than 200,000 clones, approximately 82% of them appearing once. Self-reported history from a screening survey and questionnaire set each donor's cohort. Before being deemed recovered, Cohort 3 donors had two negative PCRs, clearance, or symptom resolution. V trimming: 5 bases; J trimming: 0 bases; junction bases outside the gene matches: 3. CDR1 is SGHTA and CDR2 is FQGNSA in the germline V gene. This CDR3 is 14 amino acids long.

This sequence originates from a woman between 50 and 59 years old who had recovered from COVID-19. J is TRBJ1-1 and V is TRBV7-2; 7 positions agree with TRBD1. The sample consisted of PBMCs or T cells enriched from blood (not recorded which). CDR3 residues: CASSTTGMNTEAFF. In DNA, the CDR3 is TGTGCCAGCAGCACGACAGGGATGAACACTGAAGCTTTCTTT.